These 13 T cell receptor beta chains share one sample of origin, sequenced in a study of blood T cell repertoires in COVID-19. The data were produced by immunoSEQ multiplex PCR, yet TCRdb's version contains in-frame clones alone and is incomplete. The data contain tens of thousands of clones, almost 85% of them singletons. Sequencing was performed on peripheral blood. Receptor source: a man aged 55 to 70 with acute or convalescent COVID-19.

V usage is TRBV19 and J usage is TRBJ1-1; D not resolved. CDR1 is LNHDA and CDR2 is SQIVND in the germline V gene (reference sequence). V shed 5 bases and J shed 0 bases, with 7 bases lying between them. CDR3 length: 13 residues. This chain's CDR3 is CASSWQVNTEAFF. The CDR3 DNA reads as TGTGCCAGTAGTTGGCAAGTGAACACTGAAGCTTTCTTT.

A few counts support this clone. The rearrangement joins TRBV7-9 to TRBJ1-5; D possibly corresponds to TRBD1 (5 bases). V lost 3 bases and J 8 bases, leaving 11 bases between the germline ends. Germline CDR1 is SEHNR and CDR2 is FQNEAQ (reference sequence). The CDR3 runs 13 residues. Written as DNA, the CDR3 is TGTGCCAGCAGCTTGGTTCGGGGGGAGCCCCAGCATTTT. Translated, it gives CASSLVRGEPQHF.

This clone appeared a few times. The gene calls are TRBV27 and TRBJ1-2, with unresolved D. The germline V gene has CDR1 MNHEY and CDR2 SMNVEV (reference sequence). The CDR3 spans 14 residues. The germline V and J ends were trimmed by 8 bases and 2 bases, with 15 bases remaining between them. The CDR3 sequence is CASSKQSLNYGYTF. CDR3 DNA sequence: TGTGCCAGCTCCAAACAGAGCTTAAACTATGGCTACACCTTC.

The rearrangement joins TRBV9 to TRBJ1-3, with D tentatively TRBD1 (6 bases). In germline, CDR1 is SGDLS, CDR2 YYNGEE. V was shortened by 0 bases and J by 2 bases, with 12 bases between the two germline ends. There are 16 residues in the CDR3. In nucleotides, the CDR3 is TGTGCCAGCAGCGTAGCTTCGGCAGGGGCTGGAAACACCATATATTTT. Its translation is CASSVASAGAGNTIYF.

The rearrangement links TRBV10-3 to TRBJ2-7; D remains unclear. This CDR3 has 14 residues. Deletions cut 0 bases from V and 2 bases from J, with 8 bases between. Germline V gene data show CDR1 as ENHRY and CDR2 as SYGVKD. The chain's CDR3 is CAISESFVTYEQYF. The CDR3 DNA sequence: TGTGCCATCAGTGAGTCCTTTGTAACCTACGAGCAGTACTTC.

The chain has TRBV9 and TRBJ2-6, with D possibly TRBD1 on 6 matching bases. This CDR3 has 15 residues. The V and J ends lost 0 bases and 2 bases respectively, with 6 bases between them. Looked up from germline, CDR1 is SGDLS and CDR2 is YYNGEE. This CDR3 reads CASSVDRAGANVLTF. Here the CDR3 DNA reads TGTGCCAGCAGCGTAGACAGGGCTGGGGCCAACGTCCTGACTTTC.

This clone occurred many times. The sample has other DNA sequences that encode this CDR3 too. The gene calls are TRBV7-9 and TRBJ2-5; TRBD1 matches at 10 bases. The CDR3 is 16 amino acids. With 1 base clipped from V and 5 bases from J, the junction kept 7 bases outside the gene matches. Germline CDR1 is SEHNR and CDR2 is FQNEAQ (reference sequence). In DNA form, the CDR3 reads TGTGCCAGCAGCTTAGGGGACAGGGGTTTGGGGGAGACCCAGTACTTC. The encoded protein is CASSLGDRGLGETQYF.

The CDR3 bases are TGTGCCAGCAGCCAAAGGGGGAACACAACTAATGAAAAACTGTTTTTT. Translation gives CASSQRGNTTNEKLFF. The chain recombines TRBV4-2 with TRBJ1-4; D may be TRBD1 (6 bases). The CDR3 loop spans 16 amino acids. Germline assignment: CDR1 LGHNA and CDR2 YNFKEQ. The V gene lost 2 bases and the J gene lost 0 bases, with 10 bases spanning the gap.

This chain uses TRBV7-9 with TRBJ2-7; 12 positions match TRBD2. The CDR3 covers 17 residues. CDR1 is SEHNR, CDR2 FQNEAQ, per germline (reference sequence). The junction had 15 bases not matched to a gene; V was cut back by 7 bases and J by 5 bases. CDR3 residues: CASTGGTRTSGINEQYF. The CDR3 DNA sequence: TGTGCCAGCACGGGGGGCACCCGGACTAGCGGGATTAACGAGCAGTACTTC. Filled out from reference TRBV7-9 and TRBJ2-7, the complete variable domain reads DTGVSQNPRHKITKRGQNVTFRCDPISEHNRLYWYRQTLGQGPEFLTYFQNEAQLEKSRLLSDRFSAERPKGSFSTLEIQRTEQGDSAMYLCASTGGTRTSGINEQYFGPGTRLTVT.

This chain connects TRBV28 to TRBJ1-1, with D tentatively TRBD1 (5 bases). Trimming stripped 11 bases from V and 5 bases from J, with 15 bases between. Germline lookup yields CDR1 MDHEN and CDR2 SYDVKM. This CDR3 has 12 residues. The CDR3 DNA is TGTGCCGCCTCAGGGCAACGGACTGAAGCTTTCTTT. This translates into CAASGQRTEAFF.

In this sample, this clone turned up a few times. The chain uses TRBV7-9 and TRBJ2-2; 10 bases agree with TRBD2. Germline trimming cut 5 bases from V and 1 base from J; bases unmatched to any gene: 7. There are 17 residues in the CDR3. Germline V gene lookup returns CDR1 SEHNR and CDR2 FQNEAQ (reference sequence). CDR3 protein: CASSRFSGGLNTGELFF. CDR3 coding DNA: TGTGCCAGCAGCCGTTTTAGCGGGGGGCTGAACACCGGGGAGCTGTTTTTT.

The rearrangement links TRBV6-6 to TRBJ1-3, with D possibly matching TRBD1 (5 bases). Deletions cut 10 bases from V and 7 bases from J, with 8 bases between. Germline V gene data show CDR1 as MNHNY and CDR2 as SVGAGI (reference sequence). This CDR3 contains 10 residues. This CDR3 reads CATRQNTIYF. The CDR3 nucleotides are TGTGCCACCCGACAGAACACCATATATTTT.

The V call is TRBV18, the J call TRBJ2-1; 7 bases are shared with TRBD1. CDR1 is KGHSH, CDR2 LQKENI, per germline. The CDR3 is 14 amino acids. V shed 3 bases and J 4 bases; nucleotides not matched to a gene: 3. The CDR3 loop reads CASSPDRPYNEQFF. Written as DNA, the CDR3 is TGTGCCAGCTCACCGGACAGGCCTTACAATGAGCAGTTCTTC.